This passage covers 7 T cell receptor beta chains from one sample sequenced in a study of shared clonotypes between healthy human individuals. CD45RO negativity and positive selection for CCR7 defined naive CD8 cells, a population that excluded terminally differentiated effector memory CD45RA+ cells. Here immunoSEQ multiplex PCR was the method, and the copy in TCRdb shows in-frame clones only, minus some. The table shows around 2.1 million clones, with around 93% occurring only once. Sequences were obtained from naive CD8+ T cells from PBMCs. All receptors come from a man younger than 35 in good health. Some clones in this sample may be carry-over from other donors' samples.

This chain connects TRBV6-1 to TRBJ1-1, with D perhaps TRBD1 (5 bases). Germline loops: CDR1 MNHNS, CDR2 SASEGT. The CDR3 length is 14 residues. V dropped 8 bases and J dropped 1 base, with 14 bases sitting between them. The CDR3 sequence: CASALGGWNTEAFF. For the CDR3, the DNA is TGTGCCAGCGCCCTGGGGGGGTGGAACACTGAAGCTTTCTTT.

The chain employs TRBV9 and TRBJ2-1; TRBD2 matches at 8 bases. The CDR3 consists of 13 residues. V lost 7 bases and J lost 7; bases outside the gene matches: 7. The germline CDR1 and CDR2 sequences are SGDLS and YYNGEE. CDR3 bases: TGTGCCAGCGCTCGGGCTAGCGGGAATGAGCAGTTCTTC. It yields the protein CASARASGNEQFF.

The rearrangement uses TRBV10-1 and TRBJ1-1, with unresolved D. V lost 2 bases, J lost 1 base, and 8 bases lay in between. The germline V gene has CDR1 WNHNN and CDR2 SYGVQD (reference sequence). This CDR3 is built from 14 residues. The CDR3 loop is CASSERPGNTEAFF. In DNA form, the CDR3 reads TGCGCCAGCAGTGAGCGACCGGGGAACACTGAAGCTTTCTTT.

This clone was recorded once. The genes are TRBV9 and TRBJ1-5; D uncertain. This CDR3 spans 15 amino acids. Germline V gene lookup returns CDR1 SGDLS and CDR2 YYNGEE. Trimming shortened V by 4 bases and J by 6 bases, and 17 bases separated the two germline ends. The CDR3 protein is CASSPSIAPSQPQHF. CDR3 DNA: TGTGCCAGCAGCCCGAGCATTGCCCCCAGTCAGCCCCAGCATTTT. The full variable domain, rest sourced from reference TRBV9 and TRBJ1-5, is DSGVTQTPKHLITATGQRVTLRCSPRSGDLSVYWYQQSLDQGLQFLIQYYNGEERAKGNILERFSAQQFPDLHSELNLSSLELGDSALYFCASSPSIAPSQPQHFGDGTRLSIL.

J is TRBJ2-2 and V is TRBV25-1, with D unclear. CDR1 and CDR2 (germline): MGHDK, SYGVNS. Trimming shortened V by 2 bases and J by 4 bases, and 11 bases separated the two germline ends. CDR3 length equals 15 residues. The CDR3 DNA follows: TGTGCCAGCAGTGAAGACTTTGGATTCACCGGGGAGCTGTTTTTT. Translated, it gives CASSEDFGFTGELFF.

The chain joins TRBV2 to TRBJ1-1; TRBD1 aligns across 11 bases. Germline V lookup: CDR1 SNHLY, CDR2 FYNNEI. The length of the CDR3 is 15 residues. With V trimmed by 4 bases and J by 10 bases, 11 bases remained unmatched. Here the CDR3 reads CASSGDRGALKPAFF. The CDR3 DNA reads as TGTGCCAGCAGTGGGGACAGGGGGGCACTAAAGCCAGCTTTCTTT. Supplemented by reference TRBV2 and TRBJ1-1, the full variable domain reads EPEVTQTPSHQVTQMGQEVILRCVPISNHLYFYWYRQILGQKVEFLVSFYNNEISEKSEIFDDQFSVERPDGSNFTLKIRSTKLEDSAMYFCASSGDRGALKPAFFGQGTRLTVV.

The V gene is TRBV7-8, the J gene TRBJ2-5; 12 bases match TRBD2. Germline trimming cut 5 bases from V and 5 bases from J; bases unmatched to any gene: 12. The CDR3 runs 17 residues. Germline-derived CDR1 and CDR2 are SGHVS and FQNEAQ. For the CDR3, the DNA is TGTGCCAGCAGCCAAGAGCTAGCGGGAGGGGGGGCGGAGACCCAGTACTTC. It encodes CASSQELAGGGAETQYF.